These T cell receptor beta chains were read from a single sample in a study of low-dose radiotherapy and immunotherapy resistance in tumors. From the reads, TCRdb called clonotypes with MiXCR, one entry per CDR3 protein. The sample records some 88,000 distinct CDR3 sequences, under 10% being singletons. The material sequenced was PBMCs, taken before treatment. Receptor source: a male donor with prostate cancer. Each CDR3 is given with its conserved first and last residue. D genes are given only for firm matches. Clone size is given for some rows only: seen once, a few or many times, or a class if the clone is expanded.

clone size,V gene,J gene,D gene,CDR3 DNA,CDR3 protein
many,TRBV10-3,TRBJ1-2,TRBD1,TGTGCCATCAGTGAAAGTGGGGCAACAGGGGGCCATGGCTACACCTTC,CAISESGATGGHGYTF
many,TRBV20-1,TRBJ2-7,.,TGCAGTGCTAGTCGGAGGGCGGGGTACGAGCAGTACTTC,CSASRRAGYEQYF
many,TRBV20-1,TRBJ2-1,.,TGCAGTGCGGGTAAAAATGAGCAGTTCTTC,CSAGKNEQFF
many,TRBV28,TRBJ2-7,.,TGTGCCAGCAGTCCCACCACCGGGATACAGGGTGGCTCCTACGAGCAGTACTTC,CASSPTTGIQGGSYEQYF
few,TRBV4-3,TRBJ2-2,.,TGCGCCAGCAGCCAAGGGGGGCTGGACACCGGGGAGCTGTTTTTT,CASSQGGLDTGELFF
many,TRBV5-1,TRBJ2-1,TRBD2,TGCGCCAGCAGAACTAGCGGGGGGTACAATGAGCAGTTCTTC,CASRTSGGYNEQFF
many,TRBV7-2,TRBJ2-5,.,TGTGCCAGCAGCTTAGGCTTACAGGCTAGGGAGACCCAGTACTTC,CASSLGLQARETQYF
many,TRBV7-2,TRBJ2-2,TRBD2,TGTGCCAGCAGCTTAGCCCTAGCGGAAGTGGAAACCGGGGAGCTGTTTTTT,CASSLALAEVETGELFF
many,TRBV6-2/TRBV6-3,TRBJ2-3,.,TGTGCCAGCAGTTCACAGGGATCAGATACGCAGTATTTT,CASSSQGSDTQYF
many,TRBV7-2,TRBJ2-5,.,TGTGCCAGCAGCGGAGGAGGCGGGAAAGAGACCCAGTACTTC,CASSGGGGKETQYF
many,TRBV3-1,TRBJ2-2,.,TGTGCCAGCAGCCAAGAGCAGGGGATTGACACCGGGGAGCTGTTTTTT,CASSQEQGIDTGELFF
many,TRBV30,TRBJ2-7,.,TGTGCCTGGAGAGACGTCTCCTACGAGCAGTACTTC,CAWRDVSYEQYF
many,TRBV7-2,TRBJ2-7,TRBD2,TGTGCCAGCAGCTTAGTTGTGGCTAGCGGCTACGAGCAGTACTTC,CASSLVVASGYEQYF
many,TRBV11-2,TRBJ2-7,TRBD1,TGTGCCAGCAGCTTAGGGGTAGGACAGGTATACGAGCAGTACTTC,CASSLGVGQVYEQYF
few,TRBV19,TRBJ2-1,TRBD2,TGTGCCAGTAGTTTCACTAGCGGGAACTCCTACAATGAGCAGTTCTTC,CASSFTSGNSYNEQFF
many,TRBV7-9,TRBJ1-5,TRBD1,TGTGCCAGCAGCTGGGGGACAGGCAATCAGCCCCAGCATTTT,CASSWGTGNQPQHF
many,TRBV6-6,TRBJ2-5,.,TGTGCCAGCAGTGCTGACCGGCAAGAGACCCAGTACTTC,CASSADRQETQYF
few,TRBV7-9,TRBJ2-1,TRBD2,TGTGCCAGCAGCGTCTTTGGCAGCGGGAGAGACAATGAGCAGTTCTTC,CASSVFGSGRDNEQFF
.,TRBV2,TRBJ2-2,.,TGTGCCAGCAGCTTGGGGGGTCCGAACACCGGGGAGCTGTTTTTT,CASSLGGPNTGELFF
many,TRBV29-1,TRBJ2-5,TRBD2,TGCAGCGCTTTACGATGGTGGACTAGCGGGAGTCGGGAGACCCAGTACTTC,CSALRWWTSGSRETQYF
many,TRBV7-2,TRBJ1-4,.,TGTGCCAGCAGCCTAATAAATGAAAAACTGTTTTTT,CASSLINEKLFF